This T cell receptor (beta chain) was captured by sequencing in a study of cytomegalovirus exposure and HLA in healthy donors. Findings of the study overall: HLA alleles showed associations with 15,000 to 20,000 TCR beta sequences in a later analysis, at a 0.05 false discovery rate.

A remark on this clone: Its antigen remains unknown.

This CDR3 is 16 amino acids long. V lost 0 bases, J lost 2 bases, and 10 bases lay in between. Germline V gene sequence: CDR1 MNHEY, CDR2 SVGAGI. A multiplex PCR was run with 60 Vbeta primers and 13 Jbeta primers. Using immunoSEQ multiplex PCR, the repertoire was profiled, and TCRdb retains in-frame clones only, with some absent. The sample has approximately 300,000 clones; roughly 80% are singletons. Sequenced input: PBMCs. The TCR comes from a girl aged 2-10 years in good health and CMV-seronegative. This rearrangement joins TRBV6-5 to TRBJ1-4; D unclear. CDR3 loop: CASSYSSLITNEKLFF. The CDR3 region has the DNA TGTGCCAGCAGTTACTCGAGTCTAATTACTAATGAAAAACTGTTTTTT.